Each of the 24 T cell receptor beta chains below was sequenced from the same sample in a study of T-cell memory formation after mild COVID-19. From the 5' RACE reads, TCRdb called clonotypes with MiXCR, one entry per CDR3 protein. The table has hundreds of thousands of distinct CDR3 sequences, 15% to 20% seen once. Sequencing used PBMCs or a T cell subset sorted from them (not recorded which). The source is an adult woman who had mild COVID-19 (a few samples of this study predate the infection). Cell type and time point are not known.

The gene calls are TRBV25-1 and TRBJ1-1, with D possibly matching TRBD1 (5 bases). This CDR3 spans 16 amino acids. The V end was cut by 1 base, the J end by 4 bases, with 16 bases between. The germline V gene encodes CDR1 MGHDK and CDR2 SYGVNS. CDR3 sequence (DNA): TGTGCCAGCAGTGAATGGAAACCTACCGGGGGCACTGAAGCTTTCTTT. Protein sequence: CASSEWKPTGGTEAFF.

The chain recombines TRBV14 with TRBJ1-2, with 8 positions matching TRBD1. Germline-derived CDR1 and CDR2 are SGHDN and FVKESK. V trimming: 3 bases; J trimming: 4 bases; junction bases outside the gene matches: 4. The CDR3 runs to 14 residues. The CDR3 DNA follows: TGTGCCAGCAGCCAGACAGGGGCAAGCTATGGCTACACCTTC. It translates to CASSQTGASYGYTF.

This clonotype was counted between two and nine times. This chain joins TRBV15 and TRBJ2-5; D may be TRBD1 (6 bases). There are 13 residues in the CDR3. Per germline, CDR1 LNHNV and CDR2 YYDKDF (reference sequence). The V end lost 8 bases, the J end lost 2 bases, and 12 bases lay between the germline ends. This chain's CDR3 is CATRARGQETQYF. The CDR3 DNA reads TGTGCCACCCGCGCAAGGGGGCAAGAGACCCAGTACTTC.

V and J are TRBV12-3 or TRBV12-4 and TRBJ1-1; 7 bases are shared with TRBD1. V was pared by 6 bases and J by 1 base, with 5 bases of the junction left unmatched. The CDR3 extends over 14 amino acids. CDR3 coding DNA: TGTGCCAGCAGCCGCCGACAGGGGAACACTGAAGCTTTCTTT. Translated: CASSRRQGNTEAFF.

This clonotype was recorded a few times. The chain links TRBV12-3 or TRBV12-4 to TRBJ2-3; D remains ambiguous. The CDR3 covers 16 residues. The ends were cut back, 2 bases at V and 0 bases at J, with 12 bases in the middle. Here the CDR3 DNA reads TGTGCCAGCAGTTTAAGCTGGGCCCTCAGCACAGATACGCAGTATTTT. Translation: CASSLSWALSTDTQYF.

This clonotype occurred a few times. The rearrangement links TRBV7-2 to TRBJ2-2, with a possible D match to TRBD2 (5 bases). The germline V gene has CDR1 SGHTA and CDR2 FQGNSA. The CDR3 is 15 amino acids. V gave up 1 base and J gave up 2 bases, with 8 bases separating them. The CDR3 protein is CASSLEAVNTGELFF. CDR3 coding DNA: TGTGCCAGCAGCTTAGAAGCGGTTAACACCGGGGAGCTGTTTTTT.

This clonotype was observed a handful of times. The chain uses TRBV24-1 and TRBJ1-4; possible D gene TRBD1, 6 bases. This CDR3 comprises 15 residues. V shed 3 bases and J shed 6 bases, with 13 bases lying between them. The germline CDR1 and CDR2 sequences are KGHDR and SFDVKD. CDR3 loop: CATSDPGAPDEKLFF. The CDR3 DNA reads TGTGCCACCAGTGATCCAGGGGCGCCGGATGAAAAACTGTTTTTT.

This clonotype was detected a few times. The J gene is TRBJ2-1, the V gene TRBV9; tentatively, D is TRBD2 (7 bases). CDR3 length: 18 amino acids. CDR1 is SGDLS, CDR2 YYNGEE, per germline. V gave up 0 bases and J gave up 5 bases, with 21 bases separating them. The CDR3 spells CASSVEGGTEPWDNEQFF. CDR3 in DNA: TGTGCCAGCAGCGTAGAGGGGGGGACCGAACCATGGGACAATGAGCAGTTCTTC.

This clonotype occurred a few times. The chain links TRBV4-1 to TRBJ2-1, with a possible D match to TRBD2 (6 bases). Germline loops: CDR1 MGHRA, CDR2 YSYEKL. The CDR3 totals 15 residues. Trimming took 4 bases from V and 5 from J, leaving 15 bases between them. CDR3 protein: CASSPTEGMDNEQFF. CDR3 nucleotide sequence: TGCGCCAGCAGCCCGACGGAGGGCATGGACAATGAGCAGTTCTTC.

The V gene is TRBV19, the J gene TRBJ2-3; TRBD1 is a possible D gene (5 bases). V lost 3 bases to trimming and J lost 3 bases, with 19 bases between them. The CDR3 consists of 17 residues. Germline assignment: CDR1 LNHDA and CDR2 SQIVND (reference sequence). In DNA form, the CDR3 reads TGTGCCAGTAGTATCGAGAACGTCTGGGGCCTAACAGATACGCAGTATTTT. The encoded protein is CASSIENVWGLTDTQYF.

This clonotype showed up just a few times. This chain joins TRBV15 and TRBJ2-7; D unresolved. Germline CDR1 LNHNV, CDR2 YYDKDF (reference sequence). The CDR3 consists of 14 residues. The V end lost 1 base, the J end lost 2 bases, and 9 bases lay between the germline ends. Here the CDR3 reads CATSRGAPTYEQYF. In DNA, the CDR3 is TGTGCCACCAGCAGAGGTGCACCCACCTACGAGCAGTACTTC.

This clonotype was recorded a few times. V usage is TRBV6-2 or TRBV6-3 and J usage is TRBJ1-5, with TRBD1 identical over 9 bases. J was trimmed by 5 bases and V by 4 bases; bases with no gene match: 12. The CDR3 covers 17 residues. CDR1 is MNHEY, CDR2 SVGEGT, per germline. CDR3: CASSSDLSGTGHQPQHF. The CDR3 nucleotides read TGTGCCAGCAGTTCCGACTTGTCCGGGACAGGGCATCAGCCCCAGCATTTT.

The chain combines TRBV12-3 or TRBV12-4 with TRBJ1-2, with D maybe TRBD1 (5 bases). This CDR3 has 14 residues. V was pared by 0 bases and J by 8 bases, with 13 bases between. For the CDR3, the DNA is TGTGCCAGCAGTTTAGCGGACATCTTGGGGGGCTACACCTTC. It encodes CASSLADILGGYTF.

This clonotype was seen a few times. This chain connects TRBV29-1 to TRBJ2-1, with unresolved D. CDR1 SQVTM and CDR2 ANQGSEA come from the germline V gene. Trimming left V 4 bases short and J 10 bases short, with 8 bases between. This CDR3 comprises 10 residues. Written as DNA, the CDR3 is TGCAGCGTTGCGCGGCAAGAGCAGTTCTTC. Translation gives CSVARQEQFF.

This clonotype was found a few times. The CDR3 here is CASSLALRDLQETQYF. DNA for the CDR3: TGTGCCAGCAGCTTAGCGCTGAGGGATTTACAAGAGACCCAGTACTTC. The chain couples TRBV11-1 to TRBJ2-5; TRBD2 is a possible D gene (5 bases). Germline CDR1 SGHAT, CDR2 FQDESV (reference sequence). This CDR3 is built from 16 residues. V was pared by 0 bases and J by 2 bases, with 13 bases between. Variable domain in full (rest from reference TRBV11-1 and TRBJ2-5): EAEVAQSPRYKITEKSQAVAFWCDPISGHATLYWYRQILGQGPELLVQFQDESVVDDSQLPKDRFSAERLKGVDSTLKIQPAELGDSAMYLCASSLALRDLQETQYFGPGTRLLVL.

This clonotype was counted between two and nine times. This CDR3 reads CASSPGTGVTQPQHF. The CDR3 DNA follows: TGTGCCAGCAGTCCCGGGACAGGGGTCACTCAGCCCCAGCATTTT. The gene calls are TRBV12-3 or TRBV12-4 and TRBJ1-5; TRBD1 agrees at 10 bases. J lost 6 bases, V lost 5 bases, and 7 bases had no gene match. This CDR3 comprises 15 residues.

This clonotype was counted ten times or more. The genes are TRBV7-8 and TRBJ1-6, with D maybe TRBD1 (6 bases). CDR3 length: 14 residues. Trimming took 5 bases from V and 8 from J, leaving 13 bases between them. CDR1 is SGHVS, CDR2 FQNEAQ, per germline. The CDR3 is CASSPRGGDSPLHF. The CDR3 DNA sequence: TGTGCCAGCAGCCCCAGGGGTGGGGATTCACCCCTCCACTTT.

This chain joins TRBV10-3 and TRBJ2-5, with D perhaps TRBD2 (6 bases). The CDR3 runs 11 residues. The germline V and J ends were trimmed by 10 bases and 5 bases, with 11 bases remaining between them. The germline CDR1 and CDR2 sequences are ENHRY and SYGVKD. The CDR3 loop is CATQEGETQYF. For the CDR3, the DNA is TGTGCCACCCAGGAGGGGGAGACCCAGTACTTC.

This clonotype was seen a few times. This chain connects TRBV6-5 to TRBJ2-7, with 9 bases fitting TRBD1. The junction had 2 bases not matched to a gene; V was cut back by 2 bases and J by 6 bases. From germline, CDR1 is MNHEY and CDR2 SVGAGI. CDR3 length: 13 amino acids. The CDR3 coding sequence is TGTGCCAGCAGTTACGACAGGGGGAGCGAGCAGTACTTC. Its translation is CASSYDRGSEQYF.

This chain connects TRBV5-1 to TRBJ2-5, with D possibly being TRBD2 (5 bases). The germline CDR1 and CDR2 sequences are SGHRS and YFSETQ. V dropped 4 bases and J dropped 4 bases, with 8 bases sitting between them. The CDR3 spans 12 residues. CDR3 DNA: TGCGCCAGCAGCCACGAGGGAGAGACCCAGTACTTC. Protein product: CASSHEGETQYF.

The CDR3 protein is CASSLGVLAGARATGVVYEQYF. The DNA for the CDR3 is TGCGCCAGCAGCTTGGGGGTCCTAGCGGGAGCCCGAGCCACCGGAGTTGTCTACGAGCAGTACTTC. The gene calls are TRBV5-1 and TRBJ2-7; 10 nucleotides align to TRBD2. The CDR3 covers 22 residues. The J segment lost 3 bases and the V segment lost 0 bases, leaving 24 bases of the junction unmatched. Per the germline V gene, CDR1 is SGHRS and CDR2 is YFSETQ.

In this sample, this clonotype turned up a few times. This chain joins TRBV12-3 or TRBV12-4 and TRBJ2-1; a weak D match, TRBD2 (5 bases). Deletions cut 3 bases from V and 5 bases from J, with 8 bases between. This CDR3 spans 13 amino acids. The DNA for the CDR3 is TGTGCCAGCAGTTTTAGGCGGGACAATGAGCAGTTCTTC. Translation: CASSFRRDNEQFF.

The chain combines TRBV30 with TRBJ2-1, with 8 bases that match TRBD1. The V and J ends lost 1 base and 8 bases, in that order; junction bases with no gene match: 16. Germline loops: CDR1 GTSNPN, CDR2 SVGIG (reference sequence). There are 17 residues in the CDR3. The CDR3 spells CAWSGLIGRGQVDEQFF. The CDR3 DNA reads as TGTGCCTGGAGTGGCCTGATTGGCAGGGGGCAAGTGGATGAGCAGTTCTTC.

This chain joins TRBV11-2 and TRBJ2-7; 11 bases fit TRBD2. This CDR3 has 18 residues. The germline V gene has CDR1 SGHAT and CDR2 FQNNGV. The junction had 10 bases not matched to a gene; V was cut back by 0 bases and J by 3 bases. The CDR3 bases are TGTGCCAGCAGCTTAGAAGTGACTAGCGGGGCCGGGGTCTACGAGCAGTACTTC. It yields the protein CASSLEVTSGAGVYEQYF.